The 14 T cell receptor beta chains below were found in one sample sequenced in a study of T cell therapy after organ transplantation (dated by TCRdb to between 2019 and 2020). Per the publication, the time point label means: 20-29 weeks after completion of therapy. The antigens of these receptors remain unknown. To prepare the library, the immunoSEQ multiplex PCR assay was applied. This is the immuneACCESS table as TCRdb keeps it, with only in-frame sequences that have V and J called. A part of the clones is gone; compared with another copy, unresolved V genes explain less than half, and the rest is unexplained. The sample table contains about 17,000 clones; only one count was recorded for roughly 85% of them. Of the sample, 25% to 40% falls within the top ten clones. The sequenced sample was CD8+ T cells from blood, obtained after autologous CMV-specific T cell therapy. The receptors here all came from a human patient who had received a solid organ transplant and had CMV disease. Post transplant, some T cells may arise from the graft donor.

The chain couples TRBV13 to TRBJ2-1, with D possibly matching TRBD2 (6 bases). Per germline, CDR1 PRHDT and CDR2 FYEKMQ (reference sequence). There are 15 residues in the CDR3. V was cut by 5 bases and J by 2 bases, with 13 bases left in between. In DNA, the CDR3 is TGTGCCAGCAGCCCCGGGGGTGCGGCCTACAATGAGCAGTTCTTC. Protein: CASSPGGAAYNEQFF. Using reference TRBV13 and TRBJ2-1 for the parts outside the CDR3, the full variable domain is AAGVIQSPRHLIKEKRETATLKCYPIPRHDTVYWYQQGPGQDPQFLISFYEKMQSDKGSIPDRFSAQQFSDYHSELNMSSLELGDSALYFCASSPGGAAYNEQFFGPGTRLTVL.

The V and J genes are TRBV6-6 and TRBJ1-5; a possible D gene is TRBD1 (5 bases). This CDR3 is built from 15 residues. CDR1 and CDR2 (germline): MNHNY, SVGAGI (reference sequence). Trimming took 2 bases from V and 0 from J, leaving 8 bases between them. The CDR3 loop is CASSYRDVSNQPQHF. The CDR3 nucleotides read TGTGCCAGCAGTTACCGGGACGTTAGCAATCAGCCCCAGCATTTT.

The chain has TRBV13 and TRBJ1-6; D possibly corresponds to TRBD1 (5 bases). Trimming removed 5 bases at V and 6 bases at J, with 20 bases between. Germline assignment: CDR1 PRHDT and CDR2 FYEKMQ (reference sequence). The CDR3 runs to 17 residues. For the CDR3, the DNA is TGTGCCAGCAGCCCCGCCGGGGGAAATCGGGGTAATTCACCCCTCCACTTT. This encodes CASSPAGGNRGNSPLHF. Full variable domain (missing parts from reference TRBV13 and TRBJ1-6): AAGVIQSPRHLIKEKRETATLKCYPIPRHDTVYWYQQGPGQDPQFLISFYEKMQSDKGSIPDRFSAQQFSDYHSELNMSSLELGDSALYFCASSPAGGNRGNSPLHFGNGTRLTVT.

J is TRBJ2-1 and V is TRBV30; D remains ambiguous. Trimming took off 0 bases at V and 0 bases at J, with 15 bases between the two ends. Germline CDR1 is GTSNPN and CDR2 is SVGIG (reference sequence). The CDR3 has 17 residues. The CDR3 DNA reads TGTGCCTGGAGTGTAGTGAGTAGACTGAGCTCCTACAATGAGCAGTTCTTC. Its translation: CAWSVVSRLSSYNEQFF. The entire variable domain, with the rest obtained from reference TRBV30 and TRBJ2-1, is as follows: SQTIHQWPATLVQPVGSPLSLECTVEGTSNPNLYWYRQAAGRGLQLLFYSVGIGQISSEVPQNLSASRPQDRQFILSSKKLLLSDSGFYLCAWSVVSRLSSYNEQFFGPGTRLTVL.

The chain is built from TRBV27 and TRBJ2-2; D ambiguous. The CDR3 runs to 13 residues. Germline loops: CDR1 MNHEY, CDR2 SMNVEV (reference sequence). Trimming cost V 3 bases and J 6 bases, with 8 bases left between them. As DNA, the CDR3 is TGTGCCAGCAGTTTTAGGGTCTCCGGGGAGCTGTTTTTT. Encoded protein: CASSFRVSGELFF.

The CDR3 sequence: CAISESTRTGEGGYTF. The CDR3 nucleotides read TGTGCCATCAGTGAGTCGACTCGGACAGGGGAGGGCGGCTACACCTTC. V usage is TRBV10-3 and J usage is TRBJ1-2; TRBD1 matches at 9 bases. J lost 8 bases, V lost 0 bases, and 10 bases had no gene match. The germline gives CDR1 ENHRY, CDR2 SYGVKD. The CDR3 covers 16 residues.

This clone turned up a few times. V is TRBV30 and J is TRBJ1-1; no firm D call. The germline CDR1 and CDR2 sequences are GTSNPN and SVGIG (reference sequence). The CDR3 runs to 12 residues. V dropped 0 bases and J dropped 7 bases, with 9 bases sitting between them. CDR3 amino acids: CAWSVVGFEAFF. Written as DNA, the CDR3 is TGTGCCTGGAGTGTAGTAGGGTTTGAAGCTTTCTTT.

The CDR3 nucleotides read TGTGCCAGCAGTTTATCGCCTGGGACGGCTTCCTACGAGCAGTACTTC. Protein sequence: CASSLSPGTASYEQYF. The chain employs TRBV27 and TRBJ2-5; D might be TRBD1 or TRBD2, each matching 5 bases. The last part of the DNA fits TRBJ2-7 better; the J call may be wrong. Germline CDR1 is MNHEY and CDR2 is SMNVEV (reference sequence). This CDR3 region has 16 residues.

This clone has a handful of counts. CDR3 coding DNA: TGTGCCTGGAGTGTAGGGACAGGAGACGAGCAGTACTTC. It yields the protein CAWSVGTGDEQYF. The J gene is TRBJ2-7, the V gene TRBV30; 8 nucleotides align to TRBD1. CDR1 is GTSNPN, CDR2 SVGIG, per germline (reference sequence). The CDR3 is 13 residues long. Trimming cost V 0 bases and J 5 bases; bases outside gene matches: 3.

V and J are TRBV6-6 and TRBJ2-2; 7 bases agree with TRBD2. Trimming removed 2 bases from V and 1 base from J; junction bases left unmatched: 1. CDR3 length: 15 residues. Germline V CDR1 and CDR2: MNHNY, SVGAGI (reference sequence). The CDR3 DNA sequence: TGTGCCAGCAGTTACGCGGGGGAGAACACCGGGGAGCTGTTTTTT. This encodes CASSYAGENTGELFF.

The gene calls are TRBV2 and TRBJ1-2; D is uncertain. V was clipped by 7 bases and J by 4 bases, with 10 bases between them. CDR1 and CDR2 (germline): SNHLY, FYNNEI. This CDR3 contains 12 residues. Here the CDR3 reads CASIAGVYGYTF. CDR3 DNA: TGTGCCAGCATTGCCGGGGTCTATGGCTACACCTTC. Filled out from reference TRBV2 and TRBJ1-2, the complete variable domain reads EPEVTQTPSHQVTQMGQEVILRCVPISNHLYFYWYRQILGQKVEFLVSFYNNEISEKSEIFDDQFSVERPDGSNFTLKIRSTKLEDSAMYFCASIAGVYGYTFGSGTRLTVV.

The chain joins TRBV5-1 to TRBJ2-7; 7 bases are shared with TRBD1. J gave up 2 bases and V 4 bases, and 15 bases lay outside the gene matches. The CDR3 totals 17 residues. From germline, CDR1 is SGHRS and CDR2 YFSETQ. CDR3 sequence reads: CASSRTISRDRPYEQYF. The CDR3 nucleotides read TGCGCCAGCAGCCGCACCATCAGCCGGGACAGACCCTACGAGCAGTACTTC.

V and J are TRBV21-1 and TRBJ2-5; the DNA was not used to check the table's D call, TRBD2. TRBV21-1 is a documented pseudogene. CDR3 length equals 16 residues. CDR3 DNA: TGTGCCAGCAGCCCCCCGAGCGGGGGGGCAAAAGAGACCCAGTACTTC. As protein: CASSPPSGGAKETQYF.

The V gene is TRBV5-6, the J gene TRBJ2-3; perhaps TRBD2 as D (7 bases). CDR1 SGHDT and CDR2 YYEEEE come from the germline V gene. The V end lost 4 bases, the J end lost 7 bases, and 28 bases lay between the germline ends. This CDR3 has 18 amino acids. The CDR3 region has the DNA TGTGCCAGCAGCGGCCTAGGGGGAGGGGCCGGCGGTACGAATACGCAGTATTTT. It codes for CASSGLGGGAGGTNTQYF.